Listed here is a single TCR beta chain. CDR3 length: 15 amino acids. The data were obtained in a study of blood T cell repertoires in COVID-19. Across the whole study: Sites across the United States, Italy and Spain contributed samples from acute and convalescent COVID-19. T cells, B-cell-depleted T cells, or PBMCs provided the cDNA or gDNA that served as material.

Per the original data handling: The assay estimated nucleated cells by amplifying reference gene primers. The assay was immunoSEQ multiplex PCR, and TCRdb's table has in-frame clones only and misses some. V, J and clone size are taken as reported in that table, and D and trimming were inferred from the DNA itself. The repertoire holds 490,000 or so clones, approximately 87% seen once, with approximately 2% in the top ten. This rearrangement joins TRBV21-1 to TRBJ2-5; the table's TRBD2 call for D was not verified on the DNA. TRBV21-1 is shown as a pseudogene. The receptor comes from a woman aged 40 to 50 who had recovered from COVID-19. The sample comprised PBMCs or T cells enriched from blood (not recorded which). The DNA of the CDR3 is TGTGCCAGCAGCATTAGCGGGGGGATTGGAGAGACCCAGTACTTC. Residues: CASSISGGIGETQYF.